The 11 T cell receptor beta chains below all came from one sample that was sequenced in a study of blood T cell repertoires in COVID-19. Measured with immunoSEQ multiplex PCR; TCRdb has only the in-frame clones, and not every one. Of 150,000 or so clones listed, around 80% are singletons. Sequencing used PBMCs or T cells enriched from blood (not recorded which). The receptors were sampled from a woman aged 50 to 60 in a cohort exposed to, infected with or recovered from COVID-19 (not recorded which).

The chain combines TRBV3-1 (or the pseudogene TRBV3-2) with TRBJ2-2; 15 positions match TRBD2. Germline CDR1 reads LGHDT; CDR2 reads YNNKEL (reference sequence). CDR3 length: 16 residues. Losses at the gene ends were 3 bases for V and 10 bases for J; bases not matched to a gene: 6. The CDR3 is CASSQGGLAGGLELFF. CDR3 in DNA: TGTGCCAGCAGCCAGGGGGGACTAGCGGGAGGTTTGGAGCTGTTTTTT.

The chain employs TRBV7-6 and TRBJ1-4, with no clear D. CDR1 is SGHVS and CDR2 is FNYEAQ in the germline V gene. V was trimmed by 3 bases and J by 10 bases, leaving 18 bases between them. The CDR3 loop spans 15 amino acids. DNA of the CDR3: TGTGCCAGCAGCTTTAGTAGCGATTCGGCTGGAAAACTGTTTTTT. This sequence encodes CASSFSSDSAGKLFF.

The V and J genes are TRBV11-2 and TRBJ2-3, with 10 positions matching TRBD1. V shed 5 bases and J 7 bases; nucleotides not matched to a gene: 12. Germline values: CDR1 SGHAT, CDR2 FQNNGV. The CDR3 is made up of 16 amino acids. This chain's CDR3 is CASSNRTGGGGYTQYF. The CDR3 DNA follows: TGTGCCAGCAGCAACCGGACAGGGGGGGGTGGATATACGCAGTATTTT.

This chain connects TRBV7-3 to TRBJ2-7; weak D call: TRBD1 (6 bases). Germline V gene sequence: CDR1 SGHTA, CDR2 FQGTGA. V was cut by 5 bases and J by 2 bases, with 16 bases left in between. The CDR3 covers 15 residues. CDR3 sequence reads: CASSPGTLRPYEQYF. In DNA, the CDR3 is TGTGCCAGCAGCCCCGGGACACTCCGTCCCTACGAGCAGTACTTC.

Comments on this clone: A junction end diverges from the germline sequence, so it may reflect a read error. This chain connects TRBV3-1 (or the pseudogene TRBV3-2) to TRBJ2-7; D possibly corresponds to TRBD1 (6 bases). The length of the CDR3 is 15 residues. Germline CDR1 LGHDT, CDR2 YNNKEL (reference sequence). CDR3 nucleotide sequence: TGTGCCAGCAGCCAAGGTGTACCTGGGACACCCAACCAGCTCTTC. It codes for CASSQGVPGTPNQLF.

This clone turned up a few times. The chain carries TRBV27 and TRBJ1-6; D might be TRBD1 (6 bases). CDR3 size: 13 residues. V was shortened by 11 bases and J by 3 bases, with 11 bases between the two germline ends. Germline V gives CDR1 MNHEY, CDR2 SMNVEV (reference sequence). CDR3 residues: CACRQDYNSPLHF. The CDR3 region has the DNA TGTGCCTGCCGACAGGACTATAATTCACCCCTCCACTTT.

This sequence joins TRBV12-5 and TRBJ2-1; a possible D gene is TRBD1 (6 bases). Germline CDR1 reads LGHNT; CDR2 reads FRNRAP. The CDR3 totals 13 residues. V was cut by 1 base and J by 5 bases, with 6 bases left in between. CDR3 sequence: CASGLGTDNEQFF. CDR3 coding DNA: TGTGCTAGTGGTTTGGGGACAGACAATGAGCAGTTCTTC.

This clone was observed a few times. This sample includes further DNA sequences coding for the same CDR3. The chain has TRBV29-1 and TRBJ2-7; perhaps TRBD1 as D (5 bases). The V end lost 7 bases, the J end lost 0 bases, and 10 bases lay between the germline ends. The V gene's germline CDR1 is SQVTM and CDR2 ANQGSEA. The CDR3 runs 12 residues. This chain's CDR3 is CSATTGSYEQYF. The DNA of the CDR3 is TGCAGCGCGACCACAGGCTCCTACGAGCAGTACTTC.

The chain joins TRBV6-5 to TRBJ1-6; 7 bases match TRBD1. V gave up 9 bases and J gave up 3 bases; unmatched junction bases: 8. CDR3 length: 15 amino acids. Germline CDR1 is MNHEY and CDR2 is SVGAGI. The CDR3 DNA reads TGTGCCAGTAAGACGGGACAGCACTATAATTCACCCCTCCACTTT. Amino acid sequence: CASKTGQHYNSPLHF.

The count of this clone is one. The rearrangement links TRBV28 to TRBJ2-7; 10 positions match TRBD1. CDR1 is MDHEN, CDR2 SYDVKM, per germline. This CDR3 is built from 15 residues. V shed 8 bases, J shed 0 bases, and the junction held 7 bases outside the gene matches. CDR3 in DNA: TGTGCCAGCGGATCCCGGGACAGGGGCTCCTACGAGCAGTACTTC. It yields the protein CASGSRDRGSYEQYF.

The chain is built from TRBV19 and TRBJ1-5; no firm D call. The CDR3 extends over 13 amino acids. CDR1 is LNHDA, CDR2 SQIVND, per germline (reference sequence). V lost 3 bases to trimming and J lost 8 bases, with 11 bases between them. CDR3 in DNA: TGTGCCAGTAGTATCACCCCGGGAGAGCCCCAGCATTTT. Its protein is CASSITPGEPQHF.